A single sample gave rise to the 32 T cell receptor beta chains below, sequenced in a study of control samples from healthy donors and cancer patients (TCRdb year 2020). The library was prepared using the immunoSEQ multiplex PCR assay. TCRdb re-hosts the immuneACCESS table, in-frame sequences only. Its copies lack some clones; in the studies checked, an unresolved V gene accounts for under half of them, and the cause for the rest is not known. In all, the sample holds about 26,000 clones, and around 86% of those were seen once. 20% to 25% of the sample rests with the top ten. Sequencing used PBMCs. The receptors originated from a man aged 55 to 69 with colorectal cancer.

The chain recombines TRBV7-9 with TRBJ1-3; 9 positions match TRBD1. Germline CDR1 and CDR2: SEHNR and FQNEAQ (reference sequence). J was trimmed by 3 bases and V by 6 bases; bases with no gene match: 12. The CDR3 is made up of 17 amino acids. CDR3 in DNA: TGTGCCAGCAGTGGGTCTGACAGGGGGTTTTTTGGAAACACCATATATTTT. It codes for CASSGSDRGFFGNTIYF.

V usage is TRBV11-2 and J usage is TRBJ1-2; D possibly corresponds to TRBD1 (5 bases). This CDR3 has 13 amino acids. Trimming left V 5 bases short and J 8 bases short, with 15 bases between. Germline lookup yields CDR1 SGHAT and CDR2 FQNNGV. CDR3 residues: CASSPRTTLGYTF. The CDR3 nucleotides read TGTGCCAGCAGCCCGCGGACAACTCTGGGCTACACCTTC.

The chain is built from TRBV4-1 and TRBJ1-2; D remains unclear. Germline V gene lookup returns CDR1 MGHRA and CDR2 YSYEKL. CDR3 length: 14 amino acids. Trimming took 4 bases from V and 4 from J, leaving 13 bases between them. This CDR3 reads CASSPRWTAYGYTF. As DNA, the CDR3 is TGCGCCAGCAGCCCACGCTGGACGGCCTATGGCTACACCTTC.

The V call is TRBV27, the J call TRBJ2-1; D is unresolved. Germline CDR1 is MNHEY and CDR2 is SMNVEV (reference sequence). Trimming took 5 bases from V and 5 from J, leaving 13 bases between them. There are 14 residues in the CDR3. As DNA, the CDR3 is TGTGCCAGCAGTCTTGTGCCGTTTAACAATGAGCAGTTCTTC. Translation: CASSLVPFNNEQFF.

This chain joins TRBV5-1 and TRBJ2-3; 9 bases line up with TRBD2. The junction had 3 bases not matched to a gene; V was cut back by 1 base and J by 6 bases. The CDR3 sequence is 14 residues long. Germline CDR1 is SGHRS and CDR2 is YFSETQ. CDR3 sequence reads: CASSLNSGGDTQYF. In nucleotides, the CDR3 is TGCGCCAGCAGCTTGAATAGCGGGGGTGATACGCAGTATTTT.

This chain links TRBV7-9 with TRBJ2-7, with D possibly being TRBD1 or TRBD2 (7 bases each). Germline CDR1 reads SEHNR; CDR2 reads FQNEAQ (reference sequence). The CDR3 covers 15 residues. The V end was cut by 4 bases, the J end by 5 bases, with 18 bases between. In DNA, the CDR3 is TGTGCCAGCAGCTCCCCGCGACAGGGAGGGCACGAGCAGTACTTC. It encodes CASSSPRQGGHEQYF.

The chain uses TRBV27 and TRBJ1-2; 7 bases line up with TRBD1. Trimming cost V 2 bases and J 4 bases; bases outside gene matches: 7. Germline CDR1 MNHEY, CDR2 SMNVEV (reference sequence). The CDR3 has 15 amino acids. The CDR3 is CASSLQITGVYGYTF. The CDR3 region has the DNA TGTGCCAGCAGTTTACAAATCACAGGGGTCTATGGCTACACCTTC.

The chain is built from TRBV5-4 and TRBJ2-2; a weak D match, TRBD2 (7 bases). With 0 bases removed from V and 9 bases from J, the gap between germline ends came to 9 bases. The CDR3 runs to 13 residues. CDR1 and CDR2 (germline): SGHNT, YYREEE (reference sequence). As DNA, the CDR3 is TGTGCCAGCAGCTTGGGCGGGGGCCGGGAGCTGTTTTTT. Its translation: CASSLGGGRELFF.

This clone appeared a single time. This chain joins TRBV7-9 and TRBJ2-7; 9 nucleotides align to TRBD1. This CDR3 has 15 residues. Germline V gene lookup returns CDR1 SEHNR and CDR2 FQNEAQ (reference sequence). The trim removed 5 bases at V and 3 bases at J, leaving 8 bases unmatched. The CDR3 sequence: CASSQNPGQGYEQYF. CDR3 nucleotides: TGTGCCAGCAGCCAAAATCCGGGACAGGGCTACGAGCAGTACTTC.

The chain links TRBV29-1 to TRBJ2-1; TRBD1 might be the D (6 bases). V lost 5 bases and J 2 bases, leaving 10 bases between the germline ends. CDR3 length: 13 residues. Germline CDR1 reads SQVTM; CDR2 reads ANQGSEA. The CDR3 DNA reads as TGCAGCGTTCCCCGGGACACCTACAATGAGCAGTTCTTC. Its translation is CSVPRDTYNEQFF.

This chain connects TRBV2 to TRBJ2-3; D is unclear. Germline values: CDR1 SNHLY, CDR2 FYNNEI. V lost 7 bases and J 1 base, leaving 9 bases between the germline ends. There are 13 residues in the CDR3. CDR3 region: CASKRAGTDTQYF. The DNA for the CDR3 is TGTGCCAGCAAACGGGCTGGCACAGATACGCAGTATTTT.

Here the CDR3 reads CASSLERWSRGGNTEAFF. For the CDR3, the DNA is TGTGCCAGCAGCTTAGAGAGGTGGTCTAGGGGGGGTAACACTGAAGCTTTCTTT. J is TRBJ1-1 and V is TRBV11-2; possibly TRBD1 for D (6 bases). Deletions cut 0 bases from V and 2 bases from J, with 19 bases between. Germline V gene sequence: CDR1 SGHAT, CDR2 FQNNGV. The length of the CDR3 is 18 residues. Full variable domain (rest looked up from reference TRBV11-2 and TRBJ1-1): EAGVAQSPRYKIIEKRQSVAFWCNPISGHATLYWYQQILGQGPKLLIQFQNNGVVDDSQLPKDRFSAERLKGVDSTLKIQPAKLEDSAVYLCASSLERWSRGGNTEAFFGQGTRLTVV.

The J gene is TRBJ2-1, the V gene TRBV5-1; D is unresolved. The CDR3 contains 14 residues. V dropped 1 base and J dropped 9 bases, with 14 bases sitting between them. CDR1 SGHRS and CDR2 YFSETQ come from the germline V gene. CDR3 nucleotide sequence: TGCGCCAGCAGCTTGACCTCCTCCCTTGGTGAGCAGTTCTTC. This translates into CASSLTSSLGEQFF. The variable domain in full, completed from reference TRBV5-1 and TRBJ2-1, reads KAGVTQTPRYLIKTRGQQVTLSCSPISGHRSVSWYQQTPGQGLQFLFEYFSETQRNKGNFPGRFSGRQFSNSRSEMNVSTLELGDSALYLCASSLTSSLGEQFFGPGTRLTVL.

This chain connects TRBV7-2 to TRBJ1-1, with 8 positions matching TRBD1. Trimming at V came to 5 bases and at J to 4 bases, leaving 6 bases not matched to a gene. The CDR3 sequence is 14 residues long. Germline CDR1 reads SGHTA; CDR2 reads FQGNSA. The chain's CDR3 is CASSSPGGPTEAFF. CDR3 nucleotides: TGTGCCAGCAGCAGCCCAGGGGGCCCCACTGAAGCTTTCTTT.

The genes are TRBV5-1 and TRBJ1-1, with a possible D match to TRBD1 (5 bases). The length of the CDR3 is 15 residues. Germline assignment: CDR1 SGHRS and CDR2 YFSETQ. V gave up 4 bases and J gave up 0 bases, with 13 bases separating them. CDR3 residues: CASSREGFLNTEAFF. CDR3 DNA: TGCGCCAGCAGCCGTGAGGGGTTTTTGAACACTGAAGCTTTCTTT.

The chain employs TRBV9 and TRBJ2-2, with 8 bases identical to TRBD2. The trim removed 2 bases at V and 4 bases at J, leaving 4 bases unmatched. Looked up from germline, CDR1 is SGDLS and CDR2 is YYNGEE. CDR3 length equals 15 residues. The CDR3 DNA follows: TGTGCCAGCAGCGTGGGACTAGTTGGCACCGGGGAGCTGTTTTTT. This encodes CASSVGLVGTGELFF.

V is TRBV5-1 and J is TRBJ1-3, with D hard to call. Germline V gene data show CDR1 as SGHRS and CDR2 as YFSETQ. This CDR3 contains 15 residues. Trimming shortened V by 4 bases and J by 2 bases, and 13 bases separated the two germline ends. In DNA, the CDR3 is TGCGCCAGCAGCCCCCCGACTGATACTGGAAACACCATATATTTT. Translation: CASSPPTDTGNTIYF.

This chain uses TRBV2 with TRBJ1-5; D is unresolved. This CDR3 contains 15 residues. Germline CDR1 is SNHLY and CDR2 is FYNNEI. Trimming removed 4 bases from V and 2 bases from J, with 12 bases in between. The CDR3 sequence: CASSGDPSGNQPQHF. The CDR3 nucleotides read TGTGCCAGCAGTGGTGACCCGAGTGGCAATCAGCCCCAGCATTTT.

CDR3 region: CASSYWGQGNGYTF. CDR3 nucleotides: TGTGCCAGCAGTTACTGGGGACAGGGGAACGGCTACACCTTC. This rearrangement joins TRBV6-5 to TRBJ1-2, with 10 bases matching TRBD1. CDR3 size: 14 residues. The ends lost 1 base at V and 8 bases at J; junction bases unmatched: 4. Looked up from germline, CDR1 is MNHEY and CDR2 is SVGAGI.

V and J are TRBV6-5 and TRBJ1-2; D uncertain. The V end lost 5 bases, the J end lost 2 bases, and 6 bases lay between the germline ends. The CDR3 has 12 amino acids. Per germline, CDR1 MNHEY and CDR2 SVGAGI. The CDR3 region is CASSTLNYGYTF. The CDR3 DNA is TGTGCCAGCAGTACACTGAACTATGGCTACACCTTC.

The chain joins TRBV7-8 to TRBJ2-7; TRBD2 aligns across 7 bases. CDR3 length equals 15 residues. V lost 5 bases to trimming and J lost 0 bases; unmatched junction nucleotides: 7. CDR1 is SGHVS and CDR2 is FQNEAQ in the germline V gene. CDR3 nucleotide sequence: TGTGCCAGCAGCGCGACGGGGGGTAGCTCCTACGAGCAGTACGTC. Translated, it gives CASSATGGSSYEQYV.

This chain connects TRBV19 to TRBJ1-3; TRBD1 matches at 8 bases. This CDR3 comprises 16 residues. The germline gives CDR1 LNHDA, CDR2 SQIVND (reference sequence). V shed 5 bases, J shed 1 base, and the junction held 7 bases outside the gene matches. The CDR3 bases are TGTGCCAGTAGTCTCGGGCGGACAGGGTCTGGAAACACCATATATTTT. Translated: CASSLGRTGSGNTIYF. Variable domain in full (rest from reference TRBV19 and TRBJ1-3): DGGITQSPKYLFRKEGQNVTLSCEQNLNHDAMYWYRQDPGQGLRLIYYSQIVNDFQKGDIAEGYSVSREKKESFPLTVTSAQKNPTAFYLCASSLGRTGSGNTIYFGEGSWLTVV.

The J gene is TRBJ2-1, the V gene TRBV30; perhaps TRBD1 as D (6 bases). This CDR3 is 19 amino acids long. The V end was cut by 1 base, the J end by 0 bases, with 22 bases between. Germline V gives CDR1 GTSNPN, CDR2 SVGIG (reference sequence). CDR3 residues: CAWSGARTDTLFSYNEQFF. The CDR3 nucleotides read TGTGCCTGGAGTGGAGCCCGGACAGACACTTTATTCTCCTACAATGAGCAGTTCTTC.

The chain carries TRBV24-1 and TRBJ2-3, with D perhaps matching TRBD2 (6 bases). This CDR3 is built from 17 residues. Trimming took 1 base from V and 3 from J, leaving 16 bases between them. Looked up from germline, CDR1 is KGHDR and CDR2 is SFDVKD. The CDR3 nucleotides are TGTGCCACCAGTGATTTTTGGGACTCGAAAGGGACAGATACGCAGTATTTT. This encodes CATSDFWDSKGTDTQYF.

V and J are TRBV29-1 and TRBJ2-5; D gene ambiguous. The CDR3 is 15 residues long. Trimming cost V 8 bases and J 5 bases, with 24 bases left between them. Per germline, CDR1 SQVTM and CDR2 ANQGSEA. CDR3 loop: CSHALLGTLGETQYF. The CDR3 DNA is TGCAGCCATGCCCTCCTGGGAACCCTCGGGGAGACCCAGTACTTC.

DNA of the CDR3: TGTGCCAGCAGCCCCCGGGACAGGGGGTTTGATGGCTACACCTTC. Translated, it gives CASSPRDRGFDGYTF. The gene calls are TRBV3-1 (or the pseudogene TRBV3-2) and TRBJ1-2; the match to TRBD1 covers 11 bases. The V and J ends lost 4 bases and 6 bases, in that order; junction bases with no gene match: 7. Looked up from germline, CDR1 is LGHDT and CDR2 is YNNKEL (reference sequence). CDR3 length equals 15 residues.

This clone appeared a few times. The CDR3 sequence is CASSLGWQPLGYTF. The CDR3, as DNA: TGTGCCAGCAGCTTAGGGTGGCAGCCGCTTGGCTACACCTTC. The chain couples TRBV7-9 to TRBJ1-2, with D uncertain. The CDR3 is 14 residues long. The V end lost 1 base, the J end lost 7 bases, and 13 bases lay between the germline ends. Germline values: CDR1 SEHNR, CDR2 FQNEAQ (reference sequence).

This CDR3 is CAWSAHRVPNEKLFF. The CDR3 DNA reads as TGTGCCTGGAGCGCCCACAGGGTACCAAATGAAAAACTGTTTTTT. The rearrangement uses TRBV30 and TRBJ1-4; D is perhaps TRBD1 (6 bases). There are 15 residues in the CDR3. Germline lookup yields CDR1 GTSNPN and CDR2 SVGIG (reference sequence). V lost 3 bases, J lost 5 bases, and 16 bases lay in between.

The chain is built from TRBV9 and TRBJ2-7; D remains ambiguous. Trimming removed 0 bases at V and 3 bases at J, with 7 bases between. Looked up from germline, CDR1 is SGDLS and CDR2 is YYNGEE. The CDR3 has 13 residues. This CDR3 is CASSVVDGYEQYV. The CDR3 nucleotides read TGTGCCAGCAGCGTAGTAGACGGCTACGAGCAGTACGTC.

The chain couples TRBV3-1 (or the pseudogene TRBV3-2) to TRBJ2-1; no clear D gene. V was shortened by 0 bases and J by 14 bases, with 14 bases between the two germline ends. The length of the CDR3 is 13 residues. CDR1 and CDR2 (germline): LGHDT, YNNKEL (reference sequence). In DNA, the CDR3 is TGTGCCAGCAGCCAAGATCAGAGTAGCAGGAAGTTCTTC. Its translation: CASSQDQSSRKFF.

V is TRBV5-4 and J is TRBJ2-7; 7 bases fit TRBD1. Trimming cost V 0 bases and J 4 bases; bases outside gene matches: 4. The length of the CDR3 is 14 residues. CDR1 is SGHNT, CDR2 YYREEE, per germline (reference sequence). The CDR3 nucleotides are TGTGCCAGCAGCTTGGGTAGGGGGCCTTACGAGCAGTACTTC. It is translated as CASSLGRGPYEQYF.

J is TRBJ2-7 and V is TRBV6-5, with D tentatively TRBD1 or TRBD2 (5 bases each). CDR3 size: 15 residues. Germline V gene lookup returns CDR1 MNHEY and CDR2 SVGAGI. V was shortened by 6 bases and J by 1 base, with 16 bases between the two germline ends. The CDR3 coding sequence is TGTGCCAGCAGGGGGGACCGATCTTCTTCCTACGAGCAGTACTTC. Amino acid sequence: CASRGDRSSSYEQYF.